These 20 T cell receptor beta chains originate from one sample sequenced in a study of T-cell reconstitution after alpha-beta-depleted transplantation in children (dated by TCRdb to the mid-2010s). The method was PCR. The run used an Illumina HiSeq 2500. TCR libraries were prepared with molecular barcoding, using unique molecular identifiers to normalize TCRbeta repertoire quantification. TCRdb reran the public reads through fastp at Q25 and MiXCR, keeping productive beta chains. Entries are consolidated by CDR3 protein sequence, retaining the most common genes and DNA. The sample table contains about 640,000 distinct CDR3 sequences; only one count was recorded for 16% of them. Jointly, the top ten make up approximately 1% of the sample. Sequenced here: PBMCs from the stem cell graft donor, sampled from the stem cell graft. These receptors were obtained from a human donor who donated a stem cell graft to a child with acute myeloid leukemia.

The chain joins TRBV28 to TRBJ2-4; 7 nucleotides align to TRBD1. CDR1 MDHEN and CDR2 SYDVKM come from the germline V gene. This CDR3 contains 16 residues. The J segment lost 3 bases and the V segment lost 4 bases, leaving 9 bases of the junction unmatched. The CDR3 DNA sequence: TGTGCCAGCAGTTCACGGGGTGGGACAGACAAAAACATTCAGTACTTC. It specifies CASSSRGGTDKNIQYF. Combining the CDR3 with reference TRBV28 and TRBJ2-4 gives the whole variable domain DVKVTQSSRYLVKRTGEKVFLECVQDMDHENMFWYRQDPGLGLRLIYFSYDVKMKEKGDIPEGYSVSREKKERFSLILESASTNQTSMYLCASSSRGGTDKNIQYFGAGTRLSVL.

This clonotype was detected a few times. The genes are TRBV7-9 and TRBJ1-1; D is undetermined. The CDR3 spans 11 residues. Looked up from germline, CDR1 is SEHNR and CDR2 is FQNEAQ (reference sequence). Trimming stripped 5 bases from V and 6 bases from J, with 7 bases between. This chain's CDR3 is CASSSSSEAFF. In DNA, the CDR3 is TGTGCCAGCAGCAGTTCCTCTGAAGCTTTCTTT.

Turning to this clonotype: A much larger clone lies one base from this, so it may be a read error. The V gene is TRBV29-1, the J gene TRBJ2-3; a possible D gene is TRBD1 (5 bases). Looked up from germline, CDR1 is SQVTM and CDR2 is ANQGSEA. The CDR3 runs 13 residues. The CDR3 protein is CSVVGRVTDTRYF. CDR3 in DNA: TGCAGCGTTGTTGGCAGGGTAACAGATACGCGGTATTTT.

The sample holds a few counts of this clonotype. The chain is built from TRBV9 and TRBJ2-5; possibly TRBD1 for D (5 bases). The V and J ends lost 1 base and 5 bases respectively, with 15 bases between them. Germline CDR1 reads SGDLS; CDR2 reads YYNGEE. The CDR3 loop spans 15 amino acids. The CDR3 DNA follows: TGTGCCAGCAGCGTAAGCGCAGGGTATGGGGAGACCCAGTACTTC. This sequence encodes CASSVSAGYGETQYF.

This clonotype showed up many times. This sequence joins TRBV15 and TRBJ2-7, with TRBD2 as a possible D gene (5 bases). Germline CDR1 and CDR2: LNHNV and YYDKDF (reference sequence). The V end was cut by 0 bases, the J end by 2 bases, with 11 bases between. The CDR3 totals 15 residues. CDR3 residues: CATSREGEVAYEQYF. CDR3 DNA: TGTGCCACCAGCAGAGAGGGAGAGGTTGCCTACGAGCAGTACTTC. Drawing the rest from reference TRBV15 and TRBJ2-7, the complete variable domain is DAMVIQNPRYQVTQFGKPVTLSCSQTLNHNVMYWYQQKSSQAPKLLFHYYDKDFNNEADTPDNFQSRRPNTSFCFLDIRSPGLGDTAMYLCATSREGEVAYEQYFGPGTRLTVT.

This clonotype was observed at least ten times. The CDR3 coding sequence is TGCAGTGCTAGAGATGGAAAGGCTCAGCCCCAGCATTTT. It specifies CSARDGKAQPQHF. This chain joins TRBV20-1 and TRBJ1-5, with D unclear. Germline CDR1 is DFQATT and CDR2 is SNEGSKA (reference sequence). V lost 0 bases and J lost 6, with 9 bases in between. CDR3 length: 13 amino acids.

In this sample, this clonotype turned up many times. The chain combines TRBV20-1 with TRBJ2-7, with D unclear. The CDR3 covers 14 residues. The germline V gene has CDR1 DFQATT and CDR2 SNEGSKA (reference sequence). V gave up 0 bases and J gave up 3 bases, with 12 bases separating them. Here the CDR3 reads CSARDLNTFYEQYV. The CDR3, as DNA: TGCAGTGCTAGAGATCTCAACACCTTCTACGAGCAGTACGTC.

This chain links TRBV5-1 with TRBJ1-4; D is unresolved. V dropped 5 bases and J dropped 12 bases, with 11 bases sitting between them. Per the germline V gene, CDR1 is SGHRS and CDR2 is YFSETQ. The CDR3 totals 11 residues. The CDR3 sequence: CASRGGSQLFF. CDR3 DNA sequence: TGCGCCAGCAGGGGAGGGTCGCAACTGTTTTTT. Combining the CDR3 with reference TRBV5-1 and TRBJ1-4 gives the whole variable domain KAGVTQTPRYLIKTRGQQVTLSCSPISGHRSVSWYQQTPGQGLQFLFEYFSETQRNKGNFPGRFSGRQFSNSRSEMNVSTLELGDSALYLCASRGGSQLFFGSGTQLSVL.

This clonotype was seen repeatedly, ten times or more. This chain connects TRBV5-5 to TRBJ2-1, with 11 nucleotides matching TRBD2. V shed 4 bases and J 6 bases; nucleotides not matched to a gene: 6. The length of the CDR3 is 15 residues. Germline-derived CDR1 and CDR2 are SGHKS and YYEKEE (reference sequence). CDR3 DNA sequence: TGTGCCAGCAGCCCGACTAGCGGGGCCTTCAATGAGCAGTTCTTC. It specifies CASSPTSGAFNEQFF. Full variable domain (remainder filled in from reference TRBV5-5 and TRBJ2-1): DAGVTQSPTHLIKTRGQQVTLRCSPISGHKSVSWYQQVLGQGPQFIFQYYEKEERGRGNFPDRFSARQFPNYSSELNVNALLLGDSALYLCASSPTSGAFNEQFFGPGTRLTVL.

This clonotype appeared many times. The chain employs TRBV5-5 and TRBJ2-1; no clear D. Per the germline V gene, CDR1 is SGHKS and CDR2 is YYEKEE (reference sequence). V lost 0 bases and J 0 bases, leaving 7 bases between the germline ends. The CDR3 runs 15 residues. CDR3: CASSLDYRSYNEQFF. DNA for the CDR3: TGTGCCAGCAGCTTGGACTACCGCTCCTACAATGAGCAGTTCTTC.

The CDR3 coding sequence is TGTGCCAGCAGTTTCCCCACAGAGAATGAAAAACTGTTTTTT. This gives the protein CASSFPTENEKLFF. The gene calls are TRBV12-3 or TRBV12-4 and TRBJ1-4, with D hard to call. V was pared by 3 bases and J by 5 bases, with 10 bases between. This CDR3 comprises 14 residues.

The chain is built from TRBV7-9 and TRBJ2-7; TRBD1 agrees at 9 bases. Trimming at V came to 5 bases and at J to 3 bases, leaving 8 bases not matched to a gene. Germline loops: CDR1 SEHNR, CDR2 FQNEAQ (reference sequence). The length of the CDR3 is 15 residues. The CDR3: CASSREGQGDYEQYF. The CDR3 DNA reads TGTGCCAGCAGCAGAGAGGGACAGGGAGACTACGAGCAGTACTTC.

This clonotype appeared many times. This chain links TRBV29-1 with TRBJ1-1; D call uncertain. V was pared by 5 bases and J by 1 base, with 5 bases between. This CDR3 contains 11 residues. Germline V gene data show CDR1 as SQVTM and CDR2 as ANQGSEA. CDR3 coding DNA: TGCAGCGTTAGCGAGAACACTGAAGCTTTCTTT. Residues: CSVSENTEAFF.

This clonotype was observed a few times. This chain connects TRBV25-1 to TRBJ1-3, with D possibly TRBD1 on 5 matching bases. V lost 0 bases to trimming and J lost 1 base, with 16 bases between them. This CDR3 has 18 amino acids. The germline V gene has CDR1 MGHDK and CDR2 SYGVNS. Here the CDR3 DNA reads TGTGCCAGCAGTGAATACCATCCGGTAGGGGATTCTGGAAACACCATATATTTT. Protein product: CASSEYHPVGDSGNTIYF.

This clonotype was observed many times. The chain joins TRBV20-1 to TRBJ1-2; 8 bases fit TRBD1. V trimming: 6 bases; J trimming: 2 bases; junction bases outside the gene matches: 5. CDR3 size: 13 residues. Germline loops: CDR1 DFQATT, CDR2 SNEGSKA (reference sequence). CDR3 coding DNA: TGCAGTGCCCCGGGACAGGCCAACTATGGCTACACCTTC. Its translation: CSAPGQANYGYTF.

This clonotype was observed a few times. CDR3 sequence reads: CASSLGTVPPNTGELFF. DNA of the CDR3: TGCGCCAGCAGCTTGGGGACAGTACCCCCGAACACCGGGGAGCTGTTTTTT. This chain connects TRBV5-1 to TRBJ2-2; D may be TRBD1 (6 bases). This CDR3 contains 17 residues. V was shortened by 0 bases and J by 0 bases, with 12 bases between the two germline ends. In germline, CDR1 is SGHRS, CDR2 YFSETQ.

This chain connects TRBV29-1 to TRBJ2-2; 8 nucleotides line up with TRBD2. J was trimmed by 1 base and V by 6 bases; bases with no gene match: 7. Germline assignment: CDR1 SQVTM and CDR2 ANQGSEA. This CDR3 is 15 amino acids long. The CDR3 DNA reads as TGCAGCGTCCGCCGGGGGGGCAGGAACACCGGGGAGCTGTTTTTT. Translation: CSVRRGGRNTGELFF.

The V call is TRBV4-2, the J call TRBJ1-2, with D perhaps TRBD1 (5 bases). The CDR3 contains 16 residues. From germline, CDR1 is LGHNA and CDR2 YNFKEQ. V lost 0 bases and J 0 bases, leaving 11 bases between the germline ends. The CDR3 loop reads CASSQDRGTANYGYTF. CDR3 nucleotide sequence: TGTGCCAGCAGCCAAGATCGAGGGACCGCTAACTATGGCTACACCTTC.

This sequence joins TRBV20-1 and TRBJ2-1, with TRBD2 as a possible D gene (6 bases). The V end was cut by 1 base, the J end by 7 bases, with 11 bases between. This CDR3 region has 13 residues. The germline V gene encodes CDR1 DFQATT and CDR2 SNEGSKA (reference sequence). CDR3: CSARASTRNEQFF. The CDR3 DNA reads TGCAGTGCTAGAGCTTCGACTAGGAATGAGCAGTTCTTC.

The chain couples TRBV7-2 to TRBJ2-3, with D possibly being TRBD2 (6 bases). Deletions cut 2 bases from V and 3 bases from J, with 9 bases between. Per germline, CDR1 SGHTA and CDR2 FQGNSA. The CDR3 consists of 14 residues. CDR3 in DNA: TGTGCCAGCAGCTTACAGGAGGGGACAGATACGCAGTATTTT. Amino acids: CASSLQEGTDTQYF.